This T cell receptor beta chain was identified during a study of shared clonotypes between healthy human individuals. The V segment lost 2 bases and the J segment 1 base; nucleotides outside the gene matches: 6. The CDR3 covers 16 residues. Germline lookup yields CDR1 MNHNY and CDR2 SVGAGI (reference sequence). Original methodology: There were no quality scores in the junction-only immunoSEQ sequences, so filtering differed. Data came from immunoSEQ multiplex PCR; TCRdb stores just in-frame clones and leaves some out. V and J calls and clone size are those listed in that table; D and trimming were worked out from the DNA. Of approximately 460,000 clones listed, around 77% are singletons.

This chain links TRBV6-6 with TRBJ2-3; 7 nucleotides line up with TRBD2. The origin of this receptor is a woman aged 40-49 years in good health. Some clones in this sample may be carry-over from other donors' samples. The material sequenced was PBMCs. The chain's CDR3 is CASSYRTRRGTDTQYF. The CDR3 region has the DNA TGTGCCAGCAGTTACCGGACTAGGAGGGGCACAGATACGCAGTATTTT.